The present TCR beta chain was sequenced within a study of shared clonotypes between healthy human individuals. Notes on the study in general: Donor scarcity curtailed the genetic and exposure-history diversity represented herein.

The germline V gene encodes CDR1 ENHRY and CDR2 SYGVKD. V lost 8 bases and J lost 2, with 15 bases in between. The CDR3 is made up of 14 amino acids. A note on this clone: Its antigen is not identified.

Clones were read by immunoSEQ multiplex PCR, and TCRdb kept only the in-frame ones, dropping some. Altogether about 490,000 clones are present, approximately 82% being singletons, with the ten largest covering around 11%. The sample was PBMCs. The chain carries TRBV10-3 and TRBJ1-2; a possible D gene is TRBD1 (6 bases). The sequence derives from a middle-aged woman in good health. Some clones in this sample may be carry-over from other donors' samples. The CDR3 DNA reads as TGTGCCATCTGGGGGCAGGGTATCAACTATGGCTACACCTTC. It specifies CAIWGQGINYGYTF.